A single sample is the source of the 31 T cell receptor beta chains below, sequenced in a study of OX40 agonist ivuxolimab in advanced cancers. Generated by immunoSEQ multiplex PCR, the TCRdb table keeps only in-frame clones and is missing some. The sample has 35,000 to 40,000 clones; less than 85% are singletons. The sequences come from CD4+ or CD8+ T cells sorted from blood, collected in a trial of the OX40 agonist ivuxolimab. The receptors shown here come from an adult with an advanced solid tumor such as melanoma, head and neck, liver or kidney cancer.

The V gene is TRBV6-5, the J gene TRBJ1-1; 8 nucleotides match TRBD1. CDR1 and CDR2 (germline): MNHEY, SVGAGI. V dropped 5 bases and J dropped 6; count of bases not matched to a gene: 11. The CDR3 sequence is 15 residues long. The CDR3 region has the DNA TGTGCCAGCAGTAACCGACAGGGGAAGGGGGCTGAAGCTTTCTTT. Translated: CASSNRQGKGAEAFF.

This chain connects TRBV18 to TRBJ2-5, with a tentative D call TRBD1 (6 bases). This CDR3 region has 13 residues. Germline lookup yields CDR1 KGHSH and CDR2 LQKENI. Deletions cut 3 bases from V and 4 bases from J, with 9 bases between. CDR3 in DNA: TGTGCCAGCTCACCTACAGGGCGAGAGACCCAGTACTTC. As protein: CASSPTGRETQYF.

J is TRBJ2-6 and V is TRBV30, with 7 nucleotides matching TRBD2. The CDR3 contains 17 residues. From germline, CDR1 is GTSNPN and CDR2 SVGIG (reference sequence). Trimming cost V 5 bases and J 0 bases; bases outside gene matches: 10. CDR3 DNA: TGTGCCTGGGGGGGAGGGAAGATCTCCTCTGGGGCCAACGTCCTGACTTTC. Translating it yields CAWGGGKISSGANVLTF.

This rearrangement joins TRBV21-1 to TRBJ2-7; the D call in the table, TRBD2, was not verified against the DNA. TRBV21-1 is a pseudogene locus. The CDR3 runs 15 residues. The chain's CDR3 is CASHKGWRLPDEQYV. CDR3 nucleotide sequence: TGTGCCAGCCATAAGGGTTGGAGGCTGCCCGACGAGCAGTACGTC.

This chain uses TRBV4-1 with TRBJ2-3; 10 bases map to TRBD2. J was trimmed by 2 bases and V by 0 bases; bases with no gene match: 8. CDR1 is MGHRA, CDR2 YSYEKL, per germline. The CDR3 length is 18 residues. For the CDR3, the DNA is TGCGCCAGCAGCCAAGATCGATCACTAGCGGGGCACACAGATACGCAGTATTTT. Protein: CASSQDRSLAGHTDTQYF.

V and J are TRBV7-8 and TRBJ1-5; TRBD1 is a possible D gene (5 bases). V lost 5 bases and J 2 bases, leaving 13 bases between the germline ends. The CDR3 runs 15 residues. CDR1 is SGHVS, CDR2 FQNEAQ, per germline. The chain's CDR3 is CASSDGAGGNQPQHF. The DNA for the CDR3 is TGTGCCAGCAGCGACGGTGCGGGGGGCAATCAGCCCCAGCATTTT.

The rearrangement uses TRBV12-5 and TRBJ2-5, with D perhaps matching TRBD2 (6 bases). This CDR3 is built from 16 residues. Trimming pared 2 bases from V and 5 bases from J, leaving 18 bases between. Per germline, CDR1 LGHNT and CDR2 FRNRAP. CDR3 sequence (DNA): TGTGCTAGTGGTTTGCCTCCGAGTGCGGGGTTGGAGACCCAGTACTTC. It encodes CASGLPPSAGLETQYF.

CDR3 loop: CASSFLGTGNTGELFF. The CDR3 coding sequence is TGCGCCAGCAGCTTCCTCGGGACAGGGAACACCGGGGAGCTGTTTTTT. The rearrangement joins TRBV5-1 to TRBJ2-2; 8 bases line up with TRBD1. The CDR3 has 16 residues. From germline, CDR1 is SGHRS and CDR2 YFSETQ. With 2 bases clipped from V and 1 base from J, the junction kept 4 bases outside the gene matches.

This rearrangement joins TRBV9 to TRBJ2-3; the match to TRBD2 covers 7 bases. From germline, CDR1 is SGDLS and CDR2 YYNGEE. The CDR3 has 16 residues. V trimming: 5 bases; J trimming: 4 bases; junction bases outside the gene matches: 13. The CDR3 sequence is CASSPLGGGRADTQYF. CDR3 sequence (DNA): TGTGCCAGCAGTCCCCTTGGGGGGGGGAGGGCAGATACGCAGTATTTT.

V gene TRBV28 combines with J gene TRBJ1-6; D not certain. Germline-derived CDR1 and CDR2 are MDHEN and SYDVKM. The CDR3 is made up of 14 amino acids. V was cut by 7 bases and J by 4 bases, with 11 bases left in between. The DNA of the CDR3 is TGTGCCAGCACCAGTCCGGCTTATAATTCACCCCTCCACTTT. Residues: CASTSPAYNSPLHF.

This clone was seen only a few times. This chain links TRBV6-5 with TRBJ1-1; D unclear. Germline V gene data show CDR1 as MNHEY and CDR2 as SVGAGI. Trimming left V 4 bases short and J 4 bases short, with 13 bases between. There are 14 residues in the CDR3. The CDR3 nucleotides read TGTGCCAGCAGTTGGAGGGAATGGGGCACTGAAGCTTTCTTT. This codes for CASSWREWGTEAFF.

CDR3: CASSAHNNEQFF. In DNA form, the CDR3 reads TGTGCCAGCAGTGCTCACAACAATGAGCAGTTCTTC. The J gene is TRBJ2-1, the V gene TRBV2; D call uncertain. Looked up from germline, CDR1 is SNHLY and CDR2 is FYNNEI. Between the trimmed V and J ends, which lost 4 bases and 5 bases, there was a span of 6 bases. CDR3 length: 12 residues.

This clone showed up just once. The chain carries TRBV7-9 and TRBJ2-3; possibly TRBD2 for D (5 bases). With 1 base removed from V and 6 bases from J, the gap between germline ends came to 17 bases. The CDR3 length is 16 residues. Germline V gene sequence: CDR1 SEHNR, CDR2 FQNEAQ (reference sequence). The CDR3 region is CASSLVLASPKDTQYF. The DNA for the CDR3 is TGTGCCAGCAGCTTAGTTTTGGCTAGCCCAAAGGATACGCAGTATTTT.

The CDR3 bases are TGTGCCAGCGGAAACCGGGACAATAATGAAAAACTGTTTTTT. Protein product: CASGNRDNNEKLFF. The chain recombines TRBV9 with TRBJ1-4, with a possible D match to TRBD1 (6 bases). The CDR3 is 14 amino acids. The V and J ends lost 7 bases and 4 bases respectively, with 14 bases between them. The germline V gene has CDR1 SGDLS and CDR2 YYNGEE.

The J gene is TRBJ1-1, the V gene TRBV18; maybe TRBD1 (6 bases). CDR1 and CDR2 (germline): KGHSH, LQKENI. V dropped 2 bases and J dropped 4 bases, with 14 bases sitting between them. This CDR3 is built from 15 residues. The CDR3 sequence: CASSPTLTGSTEAFF. Here the CDR3 DNA reads TGTGCCAGCTCACCAACTTTAACAGGGTCCACTGAAGCTTTCTTT.

The rearrangement joins TRBV7-9 to TRBJ1-2, with 7 positions matching TRBD1. CDR1 is SEHNR, CDR2 FQNEAQ, per germline (reference sequence). With V trimmed by 5 bases and J by 8 bases, 20 bases remained unmatched. The CDR3 length is 17 residues. CDR3 in DNA: TGTGCCAGCAGCCATCCTGACCTTGAACAGGGGCGGGGAGGCTACACCTTC. This encodes CASSHPDLEQGRGGYTF.

The chain is built from TRBV2 and TRBJ2-6; 8 bases map to TRBD1. CDR1 is SNHLY and CDR2 is FYNNEI in the germline V gene. V gave up 7 bases and J gave up 3 bases; unmatched junction bases: 2. The CDR3 has 14 amino acids. This CDR3 reads CASNTGGGANVLTF. The CDR3 nucleotides are TGTGCCAGCAACACAGGGGGTGGGGCCAACGTCCTGACTTTC.

This chain uses TRBV11-2 with TRBJ2-7, with D perhaps assigned TRBD1 or TRBD2 (5 bases each). V gave up 0 bases and J gave up 1 base, with 10 bases separating them. The CDR3 spans 15 residues. Germline V gene lookup returns CDR1 SGHAT and CDR2 FQNNGV. The CDR3 DNA reads TGTGCCAGCAGCTTAGAGGGGGTATCGTCCTACGAGCAGTACTTC. The encoded protein is CASSLEGVSSYEQYF.

This rearrangement joins TRBV2 to TRBJ2-5; D gene unclear. Germline V gene sequence: CDR1 SNHLY, CDR2 FYNNEI. V was shortened by 4 bases and J by 5 bases, with 11 bases between the two germline ends. CDR3 length equals 13 residues. Written as DNA, the CDR3 is TGTGCCAGCAGTGTGAGTCGTGGCGAGACCCAGTACTTC. It specifies CASSVSRGETQYF. Looking up the rest from reference TRBV2 and TRBJ2-5 gives the full variable domain: EPEVTQTPSHQVTQMGQEVILRCVPISNHLYFYWYRQILGQKVEFLVSFYNNEISEKSEIFDDQFSVERPDGSNFTLKIRSTKLEDSAMYFCASSVSRGETQYFGPGTRLLVL.

The chain has TRBV29-1 and TRBJ1-4; possible D gene TRBD1, 6 bases. This CDR3 has 13 amino acids. V gave up 7 bases and J gave up 8 bases, with 17 bases separating them. Germline CDR1 reads SQVTM; CDR2 reads ANQGSEA. CDR3 DNA sequence: TGCAGCGCACAGGGAGGGGCCCTCGAAAAACTGTTTTTT. This translates into CSAQGGALEKLFF.

The chain is built from TRBV2 and TRBJ1-4, with D maybe TRBD1 (5 bases). The CDR3 sequence is 15 residues long. Germline CDR1 SNHLY, CDR2 FYNNEI. Trimming shortened V by 6 bases and J by 4 bases, and 15 bases separated the two germline ends. The CDR3 sequence: CASRISGILNEKLFF. CDR3 bases: TGTGCCAGCAGAATTTCAGGGATTCTTAATGAAAAACTGTTTTTT.

This clone came up a few times. The V and J genes are TRBV7-8 and TRBJ1-4, with TRBD1 as a possible D gene (6 bases). The germline CDR1 and CDR2 sequences are SGHVS and FQNEAQ. This CDR3 is built from 15 residues. V lost 5 bases and J lost 4, with 14 bases in between. The CDR3 coding sequence is TGTGCCAGCAGCCCCCTGGGGGCGCGTAATGAAAAACTGTTTTTT. It is translated as CASSPLGARNEKLFF. Using reference TRBV7-8 and TRBJ1-4 for the parts outside the CDR3, the full variable domain is GAGVSQSPRYKVAKRGQDVALRCDPISGHVSLFWYQQALGQGPEFLTYFQNEAQLDKSGLPSDRFFAERPEGSVSTLKIQRTQQEDSAVYLCASSPLGARNEKLFFGSGTQLSVL.

The rearrangement uses TRBV6-1 and TRBJ2-7; TRBD2 matches at 9 bases. Germline V CDR1 and CDR2: MNHNS, SASEGT. V trimming: 2 bases; J trimming: 4 bases; junction bases outside the gene matches: 6. This CDR3 contains 15 residues. The CDR3 DNA reads TGTGCCAGCAGTGAAAATGGCCTAGCGGGGTACGAGCAGTACGTC. Amino acids: CASSENGLAGYEQYV.

This chain uses TRBV25-1 with TRBJ1-1, with D perhaps TRBD1 (6 bases). Trimming removed 8 bases at V and 4 bases at J, with 20 bases between. The CDR3 contains 15 residues. Germline loops: CDR1 MGHDK, CDR2 SYGVNS. CDR3 nucleotide sequence: TGTGCCAGCCTCGGTCTTGGTGGGGGGGCCACTGAAGCTTTCTTT. This encodes CASLGLGGGATEAFF.

This clone showed up just once. J is TRBJ2-2 and V is TRBV7-3, with TRBD2 identical over 7 bases. With V trimmed by 5 bases and J by 7 bases, 4 bases remained unmatched. The length of the CDR3 is 13 residues. The germline CDR1 and CDR2 sequences are SGHTA and FQGTGA. The CDR3 DNA is TGTGCCAGCAGCCAAGCGGGGATCGGGGAGCTGTTTTTT. This encodes CASSQAGIGELFF.

The gene calls are TRBV6-4 and TRBJ2-2; 10 positions match TRBD1. This CDR3 has 16 amino acids. J lost 4 bases, V lost 2 bases, and 4 bases had no gene match. Germline-derived CDR1 and CDR2 are MRHNA and SNTAGT. Here the CDR3 reads CASSDLGQGTTGELFF. CDR3 DNA: TGTGCCAGCAGTGACCTGGGACAGGGGACCACCGGGGAGCTGTTTTTT.

V and J are TRBV10-2 and TRBJ2-2, with a possible D match to TRBD1 (5 bases). The CDR3 extends over 15 amino acids. Deletions cut 7 bases from V and 0 bases from J, with 12 bases between. Per germline, CDR1 WSHSY and CDR2 SAAADI. The chain's CDR3 is CASKGQPSNTGELFF. Written as DNA, the CDR3 is TGCGCCAGCAAGGGGCAGCCGTCGAACACCGGGGAGCTGTTTTTT.

The gene calls are TRBV19 and TRBJ2-3; D gene ambiguous. CDR1 and CDR2 from the germline V gene are LNHDA and SQIVND (reference sequence). V lost 2 bases and J 6 bases, leaving 6 bases between the germline ends. This CDR3 has 12 amino acids. The CDR3 is CASSISLDTQYF. Written as DNA, the CDR3 is TGTGCCAGTAGTATAAGTCTGGATACGCAGTATTTT.

This chain links TRBV18 with TRBJ2-3; D tentatively reads TRBD1 or TRBD2 (5 bases each). V was pared by 6 bases and J by 4 bases, with 14 bases between. Per germline, CDR1 KGHSH and CDR2 LQKENI. CDR3 length equals 14 residues. CDR3 nucleotide sequence: TGTGCCAGCTCCCAAACGGGGACGGCAGATACGCAGTATTTT. Residues: CASSQTGTADTQYF.

This rearrangement joins TRBV27 to TRBJ1-1; no reliable D call. V was shortened by 1 base and J by 1 base, with 4 bases between the two germline ends. The CDR3 runs 13 residues. Germline CDR1 is MNHEY and CDR2 is SMNVEV (reference sequence). The CDR3 region has the DNA TGTGCCAGCAGTTTATGGCAGAACACTGAAGCTTTCTTT. Amino acids: CASSLWQNTEAFF.

This clone has more than one count but fewer than ten. The chain employs TRBV27 and TRBJ2-2; TRBD1 aligns across 8 bases. Germline V CDR1 and CDR2: MNHEY, SMNVEV (reference sequence). The CDR3 contains 14 residues. V was pared by 3 bases and J by 7 bases, with 4 bases of the junction left unmatched. CDR3 sequence reads: CASSFRGTGGELFF. The CDR3 DNA reads as TGTGCCAGCAGTTTCAGGGGGACAGGCGGGGAGCTGTTTTTT.